This entry is about one T cell receptor beta chain. Its antigen is not identified. The use of a sample-barcoded 5' primer and a J-beta primer mix characterized a second PCR of roughly 7 to 11 cycles. Each CDR3 protein is one row after TCRdb ran MiXCR on the 5' RACE reads. The data contain about 780,000 distinct CDR3 sequences, around half of them singletons. These data are taken from a study of blood T cells in healthy people across ages. PBMCs numbering at least 6.5 million were isolated per sample. The V end was cut by 3 bases, the J end by 6 bases, with 9 bases between. The CDR3 contains 14 residues. Study-wide findings and caveats: Samples with more naive T cells showed higher observed beta diversity. Measured against age, TCR beta diversity per million T cells decreased in a roughly linear manner. One million T cells yielded diversity estimates that were considered underestimates.

This TCR was recovered from a man aged 80 or over in good health. This chain links TRBV12-3 or TRBV12-4 with TRBJ1-6; D is undetermined. Sequenced sample: blood. CDR3 DNA sequence: TGTGCCAGCAGTTTTAGTTTAGGTAATTCACCCCTCCACTTT. This translates into CASSFSLGNSPLHF.